This T cell receptor (beta chain) came from a study of T cells in Graves' hyperthyroidism and ophthalmopathy (dated by TCRdb to about 2019). Looking at the study overall: TCR V-J signatures able to tell the groups apart were searched for in a discovery cohort of 95 or so patients, of whom more than 40 had Graves' ophthalmopathy and 55 to 65 had stable Graves' hyperthyroidism. The study also compared thyroid tissue and blood T-cell repertoires from roughly six Graves' hyperthyroidism patients. The roughly 90 discovery patients were divided at random into training and test sets in a 7:3 ratio. Once sampling was done, hyperthyroidism patients were given methimazole at a starting dose of 30 mg daily, whereas ophthalmopathy patients were given high-dose intravenous methylprednisolone. Prospective prediction of ophthalmopathy was tested in an independent validation cohort consisting of fewer than 20 hyperthyroidism patients and some 17 patients who later progressed to ophthalmopathy. The paper reports TCR Vbeta CDR3 sequencing of about 140 peripheral blood samples: around 41 ophthalmopathy, over 70 hyperthyroidism and around 17 progressor patients.

The study excluded patients with uncontrolled infections, other autoimmune diseases, pregnancy or lactation. Diagnoses were based on clinical symptoms, serum thyroxine and TRAb, thyroid ultrasound and orbital computed tomography. Total RNA was extracted with Trizol reagent, and quality was checked on an Agilent 2100 Bioanalyzer. Amplification of TCR beta CDR3 regions was carried out from RNA transcripts. For the first round of RT-PCR on the TCR CDR3, the HTBI primer set was used together with the Qiagen OneStep RT-PCR kit. Libraries were constructed in a second round of multiplex PCR, after which size selection and purification were carried out. Sequencing of the libraries was done on an Illumina HiSeq2000 using paired-end 100 bp reads. In the source study's methods: Raw data were processed with SOAPnuke, discarding reads with adapters, uncalled bases, mean Phred below 15, or no exact constant-primer or identifier match. COPE v1.2.5 was used to merge the high-quality paired reads, and each unique nucleotide sequence was defined as a clonotype. Clonotypes were aligned to IMGT TRBV, TRBD and TRBJ reference segments using MiTCR v1.1. Analysis was restricted to V-J combinations with a frequency above 0.0001, which covered just over 98% of repertoires. The TCS score was defined as F50 (clonal expansion) divided by E x V (chaos), with BLOSUM62-based TCRdist calculated between CDR3 peptides within each V-J. Welch's t-statistics and random forest reduced just over 500 V-J features to 13, which were used in a naive Bayes classifier (R e1071). Thyroid-blood repertoire similarity was quantified with the Morisita-Horn index. TCRdb trimmed public reads at Q25 via fastp, called clones via MiXCR and kept in-frame beta chains. Records with the same CDR3 protein are collapsed into one entry carrying the most frequent genes and DNA. The V and J calls reflect TCRdb's pipeline rather than the authors' work. Counted in this sample were 600,000 to 700,000 distinct CDR3 sequences; approximately 42% of them appeared once. The ten largest clones add up to roughly 7.2% of the sample.

Based on the germline V gene, the CDR1 and CDR2 sequences are ENHRY and SYGVKD. CDR3 length: 12 amino acids, cysteine to phenylalanine. CDR3 DNA is the only sequence kept; it has 36 bases, read in frame from the first base. Trimming removed 11 bases from V and 1 base from J, leaving 11 bases between the germline ends. Broad study findings and their caveats: During validation, the model predicted progression to ophthalmopathy a median of approximately 6.5 months ahead of onset, with roughly 65% sensitivity and 72.22% specificity. Most expanded thyroid clonotypes (frequency above 0.001) were also detected in blood, a finding suggesting that blood repertoires may reflect thyroid immune responses. No statistical method was used to fix the sample size in advance, and group allocation was not hidden from the investigators. A 13 V-J signature model separated ophthalmopathy from stable hyperthyroidism, with over 85% sensitivity and just under 84% specificity in cross-validation and 80%/75% in testing.

As to this clonotype: Its antigen is still unknown. Base-call qualities are not available, and no considerably larger clone is one nucleotide away.

The specimen was peripheral blood or thyroid tissue (not recorded which). The receptor comes from an adult man with Graves' disease, either hyperthyroidism or ophthalmopathy (not recorded which). Recombination linked TRBV10-3 to TRBJ1-1; TRBD1 is a weak D gene call, 6 bases matching. The nucleotide sequence is TGTGCCTTCGGACAGCCGAACACTGAAGCTTTCTTT. It codes for CAFGQPNTEAFF.